This T cell receptor beta chain was recorded in a study of human T cells and chemical hapten exposure. This CDR3 is 12 amino acids long. Deletions cut 6 bases from V and 0 bases from J, with 9 bases between. Germline CDR1 SQVTM, CDR2 ANQGSEA. Methods used by the authors: Between about 20,000 and 750,000 TCRs appeared in each sample, and the median stood at roughly 100,000. TCRdb re-derived calls from the RACE reads in MiXCR, one entry per CDR3 protein. TCRdb's processing, not the study's, gives the V and J calls here. This sample has over 300,000 distinct CDR3 sequences, with around 5.5% found just once. This clonotype was counted many times. Its antigen is as yet unknown. Time point: pre-sensitization, week 0. Treatment given: therapeutic diphenylcyclopropenone sensitization with weekly scalp DPC. Study-level findings and limits: In comparison with controls, expanded TCRs gave rise to a significantly larger number of large CDR3 similarity clusters.

The source was whole blood, collected in connection with sensitization to the hapten diphenylcyclopropenone (DPC). The sequence derives from a woman aged 50 to 60 with alopecia areata. Some clones in this sample may be carry-over from other donors' samples. The chain combines TRBV29-1 with TRBJ2-7; no clear D gene. CDR3 amino acids: CSVGRFSYEQYF. CDR3 DNA: TGCAGCGTGGGCAGGTTCTCCTACGAGCAGTACTTC.